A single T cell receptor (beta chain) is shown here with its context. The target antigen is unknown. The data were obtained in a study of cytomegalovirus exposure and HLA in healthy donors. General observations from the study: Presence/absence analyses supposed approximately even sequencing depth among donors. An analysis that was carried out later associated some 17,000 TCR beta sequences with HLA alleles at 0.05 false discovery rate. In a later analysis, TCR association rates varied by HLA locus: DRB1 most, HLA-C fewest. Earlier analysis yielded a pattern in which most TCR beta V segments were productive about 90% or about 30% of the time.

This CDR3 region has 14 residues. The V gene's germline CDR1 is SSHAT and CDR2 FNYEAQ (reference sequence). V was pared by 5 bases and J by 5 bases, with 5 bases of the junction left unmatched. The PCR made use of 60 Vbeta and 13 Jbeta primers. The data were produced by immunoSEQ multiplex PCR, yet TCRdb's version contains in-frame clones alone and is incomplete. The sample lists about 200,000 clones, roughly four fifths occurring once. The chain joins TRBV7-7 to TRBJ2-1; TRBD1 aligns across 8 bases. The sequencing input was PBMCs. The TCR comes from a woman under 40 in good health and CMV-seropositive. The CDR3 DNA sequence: TGTGCCAGCAGCCAGGACAGGGAAAACAATGAGCAGTTCTTC. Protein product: CASSQDRENNEQFF.